This T cell receptor (beta chain) is from a study of Ad26.COV2.S vaccination and SARS-CoV-2 variants. TCRdb's table, derived via immunoSEQ multiplex PCR, lists solely in-frame clones and lacks some. The data contain some 330,000 clones, 90% of them singletons. The V end lost 0 bases, the J end lost 5 bases, and 15 bases lay between the germline ends. Germline values: CDR1 SGHDT, CDR2 YYEEEE. The CDR3 extends over 16 amino acids. The treatment: around 19 received Ad26.COV2.S at low or high dose, single or two shots; about 5 received placebo; per-sample allocation not given. Day 63 following the first vaccine or placebo injection was when the samples were taken.

Specimen: peripheral blood, collected in a trial of Ad26.COV2.S vaccine versus placebo. The source is a person between 18 and 59 years old who received the Ad26.COV2.S COVID-19 vaccine or a placebo. V and J are TRBV5-6 and TRBJ2-1; weak D call: TRBD1 (5 bases). This CDR3 is CASSLGQSMNHNEQFF. DNA for the CDR3: TGTGCCAGCAGCTTGGGACAGTCCATGAACCACAATGAGCAGTTCTTC.